There are many counts of the clone carrying this TCR beta chain. V was pared by 5 bases and J by 3 bases, with 3 bases of the junction left unmatched. CDR3 size: 14 residues. Germline CDR1 reads MDHEN; CDR2 reads SYDVKM. These data come from a study of prognosis after radiotherapy for stage I lung cancer. On the study more broadly: Without exception, patients with non-small cell lung cancer were deemed medically inoperable. The patient group included nobody who received concurrent therapy with stereotactic body radiotherapy. Enrolled patients (over twelve men, roughly six women) had a median age of roughly 77 years and an age range of about 53 to 85 years.

The genomic DNA TCR beta CDR3 region underwent two rounds of multiplex PCR. During first-round PCR, primers specific to each TRBV and TRBJ gene were used. TCRdb re-called the multiplex PCR reads with MiXCR, one entry per CDR3 protein. The sample lists 25,000 to 30,000 distinct CDR3 sequences; around 29% were seen once. This sample comprised PBMCs, obtained before or after stereotactic body radiation therapy (not recorded which). The gene calls are TRBV28 and TRBJ2-1; 8 bases are a match to TRBD1. This sequence was found in a donor over 45 with non-small cell lung cancer. CDR3 in amino acids: CASSGGQGYNEQFF. CDR3 nucleotides: TGTGCCAGCAGTGGCGGACAGGGCTACAATGAGCAGTTCTTC.